This TCR beta chain was identified in a study of blood T cells in healthy people across ages. This clonotype was seen repeatedly, ten times or more. Its antigen is currently unknown. The authors ran a second PCR of about 7 to 11 cycles using a sample-barcoded 5' primer and a J-beta primer mix. TCRdb reprocessed the 5' RACE reads with MiXCR, giving one entry per CDR3 protein. The table includes hundreds of thousands of distinct CDR3 sequences, around 31% detected once. Aged roughly 6 to 100, donors were systemically healthy Caucasians from Russia. V gave up 0 bases and J gave up 3 bases; unmatched junction bases: 25. The CDR3 has 23 residues. CDR1 and CDR2 from the germline V gene are SGDLS and YYNGEE. Notes on the study in general: Age brought a roughly linear fall in TCR beta diversity measured per million T cells. Bulk PBMC profiling left naive and antigen-experienced comparisons inconclusive.

The sample was blood. The TCR originated in a woman older than 75 in good health. The chain employs TRBV9 and TRBJ2-1; 9 bases are shared with TRBD2. CDR3 nucleotides: TGTGCCAGCAGCGTAGCCTCTAGGGTCCCGGGACTAGCAGATCAATGGGGCTACAATGAGCAGTTCTTC. This sequence encodes CASSVASRVPGLADQWGYNEQFF.